This T cell receptor (beta chain) was observed in a study of read filtering for tumor transcriptome and immune sequencing. Overall study context: Fewer than 10 patients were R-ISS I, about 16 were R-ISS II, 7 were R-ISS III. TCR-mapped reads were about 3.5 to 10.27 million with IR-seq versus about 80 to 1273 with RNA-seq.

Findings and limits, study-wide: Single-read clonotypes: roughly 86% of IR-seq clonotypes (roughly 3.2% of reads), more than 70% of RNA-seq clonotypes (44.6% of reads). Compared with RNA-seq, IR-seq gave much higher clonotype depth and reliability.

This clonotype showed up many times. Its antigen remains unidentified. Looked up from germline, CDR1 is SQVTM and CDR2 is ANQGSEA. V gave up 8 bases and J gave up 6 bases, with 27 bases separating them. The CDR3 runs to 16 residues. Molecular barcoded adaptors covering alpha/delta and beta/gamma chains were used on approximately 440 ng RNA. MiXCR, run by TCRdb on the reads, gives a single entry per CDR3 protein. The repertoire holds tens of thousands of distinct CDR3 sequences, about 21% seen once, with more than 12% in the top ten. The sequence derives from a donor aged 40 or over with multiple myeloma. The sequenced sample was a population of CD138-negative cells sorted from bone marrow. The rearrangement joins TRBV29-1 to TRBJ2-3, with D tentatively TRBD1 (5 bases). The CDR3 bases are TGCAGCCCAGAGGATAGGACACCCAATCCCGGGGATACGCAGTATTTT. Translating it yields CSPEDRTPNPGDTQYF.